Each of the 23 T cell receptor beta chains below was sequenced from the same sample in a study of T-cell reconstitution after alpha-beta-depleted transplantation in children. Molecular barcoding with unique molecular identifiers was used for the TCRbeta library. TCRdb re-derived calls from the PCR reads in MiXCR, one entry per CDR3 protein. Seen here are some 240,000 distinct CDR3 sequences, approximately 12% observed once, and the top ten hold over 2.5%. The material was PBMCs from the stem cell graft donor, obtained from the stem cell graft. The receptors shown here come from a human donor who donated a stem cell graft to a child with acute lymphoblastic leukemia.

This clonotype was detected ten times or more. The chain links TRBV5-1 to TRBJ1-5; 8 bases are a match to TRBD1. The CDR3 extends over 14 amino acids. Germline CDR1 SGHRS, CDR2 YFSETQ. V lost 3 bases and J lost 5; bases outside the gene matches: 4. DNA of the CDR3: TGCGCCAGCAGCTGGACAGGGCTCGATCAGCCCCAGCATTTT. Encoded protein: CASSWTGLDQPQHF.

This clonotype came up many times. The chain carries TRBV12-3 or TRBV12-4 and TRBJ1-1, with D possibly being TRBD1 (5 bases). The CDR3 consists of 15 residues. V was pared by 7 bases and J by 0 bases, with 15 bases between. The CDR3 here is CASTEVRGLNTEAFF. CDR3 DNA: TGTGCCAGCACCGAAGTCCGGGGGTTGAACACTGAAGCTTTCTTT.

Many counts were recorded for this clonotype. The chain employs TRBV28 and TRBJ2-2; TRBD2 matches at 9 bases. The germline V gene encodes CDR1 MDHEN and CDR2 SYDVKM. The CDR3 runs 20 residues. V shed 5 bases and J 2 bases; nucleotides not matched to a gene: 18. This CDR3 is CASSTHPKIAGAINTGELFF. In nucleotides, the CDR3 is TGTGCCAGCAGTACCCACCCGAAGATAGCGGGGGCTATTAACACCGGGGAGCTGTTTTTT. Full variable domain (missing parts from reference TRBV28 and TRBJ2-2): DVKVTQSSRYLVKRTGEKVFLECVQDMDHENMFWYRQDPGLGLRLIYFSYDVKMKEKGDIPEGYSVSREKKERFSLILESASTNQTSMYLCASSTHPKIAGAINTGELFFGEGSRLTVL.

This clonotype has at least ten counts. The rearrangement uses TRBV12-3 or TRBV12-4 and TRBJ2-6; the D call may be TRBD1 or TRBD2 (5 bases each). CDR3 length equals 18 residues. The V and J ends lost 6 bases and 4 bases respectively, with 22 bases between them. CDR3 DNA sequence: TGTGCCAGCAGCCCACGGGGCGACCAGTCCTCGGGGGCCAACGTCCTGACTTTC. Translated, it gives CASSPRGDQSSGANVLTF.

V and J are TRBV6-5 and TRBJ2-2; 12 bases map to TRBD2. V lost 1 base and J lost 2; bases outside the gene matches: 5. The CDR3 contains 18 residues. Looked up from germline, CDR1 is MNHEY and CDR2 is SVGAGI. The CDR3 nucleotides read TGTGCCAGCAGTTACTACTCACTAGCGGGAGGCAACACCGGGGAGCTGTTTTTT. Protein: CASSYYSLAGGNTGELFF.

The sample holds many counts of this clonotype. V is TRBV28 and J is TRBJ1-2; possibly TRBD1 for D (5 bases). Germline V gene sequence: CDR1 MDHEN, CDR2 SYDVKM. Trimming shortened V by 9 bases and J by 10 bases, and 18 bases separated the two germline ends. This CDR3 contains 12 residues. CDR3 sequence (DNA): TGTGCCAGTGCCGCCGGGACCAGGGACTACACCTTC. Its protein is CASAAGTRDYTF.

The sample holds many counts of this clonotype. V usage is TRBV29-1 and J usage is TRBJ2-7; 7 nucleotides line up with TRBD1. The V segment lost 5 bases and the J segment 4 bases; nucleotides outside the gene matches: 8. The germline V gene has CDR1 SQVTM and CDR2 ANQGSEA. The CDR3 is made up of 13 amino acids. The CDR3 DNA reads TGCAGCGTTATGACCGGGACAGCTTACGAGCAGTACTTC. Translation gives CSVMTGTAYEQYF.

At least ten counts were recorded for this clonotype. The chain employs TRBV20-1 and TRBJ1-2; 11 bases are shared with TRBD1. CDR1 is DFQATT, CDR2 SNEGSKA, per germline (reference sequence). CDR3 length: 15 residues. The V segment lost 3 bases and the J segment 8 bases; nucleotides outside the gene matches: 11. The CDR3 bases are TGCAGTGCTAGTGTCCCTCGGACAGGGGGCAACGGCTACACCTTC. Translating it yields CSASVPRTGGNGYTF.

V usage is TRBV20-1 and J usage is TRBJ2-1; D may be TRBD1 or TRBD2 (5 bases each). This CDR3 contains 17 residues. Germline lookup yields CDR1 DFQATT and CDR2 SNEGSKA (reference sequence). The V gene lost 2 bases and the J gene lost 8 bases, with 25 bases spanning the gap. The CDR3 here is CSARSSTRDLWGDEQFF. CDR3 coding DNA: TGCAGTGCTAGATCCTCGACCCGGGACCTCTGGGGCGATGAGCAGTTCTTC.

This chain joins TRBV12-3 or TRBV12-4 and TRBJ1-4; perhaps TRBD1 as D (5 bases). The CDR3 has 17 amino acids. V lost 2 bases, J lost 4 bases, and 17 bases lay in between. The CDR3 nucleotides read TGTGCCAGCAGTTTAAGGGGTGGGGCAGCTAATAATGAAAAACTGTTTTTT. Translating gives CASSLRGGAANNEKLFF.

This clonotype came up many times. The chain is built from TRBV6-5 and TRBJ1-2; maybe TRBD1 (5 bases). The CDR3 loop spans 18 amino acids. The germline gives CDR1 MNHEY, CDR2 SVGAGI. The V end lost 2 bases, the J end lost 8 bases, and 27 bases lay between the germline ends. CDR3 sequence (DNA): TGTGCCAGCAGTTACCTCAAAAGCCCAGGATTAAGAGGGGAGGGCTACACCTTC. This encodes CASSYLKSPGLRGEGYTF.

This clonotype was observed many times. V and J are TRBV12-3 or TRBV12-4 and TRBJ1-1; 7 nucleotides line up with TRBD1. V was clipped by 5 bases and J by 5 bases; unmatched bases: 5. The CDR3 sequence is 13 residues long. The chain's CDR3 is CASSPGQPTEAFF. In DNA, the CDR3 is TGTGCCAGCAGTCCGGGACAGCCAACTGAAGCTTTCTTT.

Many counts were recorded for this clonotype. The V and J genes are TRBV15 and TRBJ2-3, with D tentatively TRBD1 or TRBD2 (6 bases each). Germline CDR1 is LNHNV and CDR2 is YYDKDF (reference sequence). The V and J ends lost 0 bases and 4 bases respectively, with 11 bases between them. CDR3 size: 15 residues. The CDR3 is CATSREGGLADTQYF. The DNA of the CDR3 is TGTGCCACCAGCAGAGAGGGGGGCTTGGCAGATACGCAGTATTTT.

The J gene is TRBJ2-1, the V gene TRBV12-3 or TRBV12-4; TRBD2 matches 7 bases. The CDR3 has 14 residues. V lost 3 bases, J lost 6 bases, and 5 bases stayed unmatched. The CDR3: CASSFGGSINEQFF. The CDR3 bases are TGTGCCAGCAGTTTTGGCGGGAGTATCAATGAGCAGTTCTTC.

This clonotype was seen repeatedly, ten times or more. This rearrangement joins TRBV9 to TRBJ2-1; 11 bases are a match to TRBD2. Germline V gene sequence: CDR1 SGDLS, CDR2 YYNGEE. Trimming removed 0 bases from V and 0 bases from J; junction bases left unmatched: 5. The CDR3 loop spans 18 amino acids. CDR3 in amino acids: CASSVGPSGGYSYNEQFF. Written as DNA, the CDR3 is TGTGCCAGCAGCGTAGGGCCTAGCGGGGGGTACTCCTACAATGAGCAGTTCTTC.

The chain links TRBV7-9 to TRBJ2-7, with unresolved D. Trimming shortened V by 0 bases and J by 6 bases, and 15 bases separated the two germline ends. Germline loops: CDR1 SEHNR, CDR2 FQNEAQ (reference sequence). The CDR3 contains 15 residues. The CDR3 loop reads CASSLAGNFFGEQYF. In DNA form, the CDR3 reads TGTGCCAGCAGCTTAGCTGGGAATTTTTTTGGCGAGCAGTACTTC.

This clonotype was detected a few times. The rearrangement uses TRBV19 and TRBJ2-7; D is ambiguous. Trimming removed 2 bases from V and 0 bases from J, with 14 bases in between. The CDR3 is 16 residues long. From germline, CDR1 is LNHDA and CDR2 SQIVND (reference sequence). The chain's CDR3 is CASSITYGGNSYEQYF. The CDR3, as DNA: TGTGCCAGTAGTATAACCTACGGCGGCAACTCCTACGAGCAGTACTTC.

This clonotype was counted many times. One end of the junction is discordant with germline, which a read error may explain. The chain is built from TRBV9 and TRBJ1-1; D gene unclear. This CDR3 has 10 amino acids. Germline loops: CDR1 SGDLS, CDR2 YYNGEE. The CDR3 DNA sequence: TGTGCCAGCAGCTTTCGACCGCCCGCCTTT. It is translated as CASSFRPPAF.

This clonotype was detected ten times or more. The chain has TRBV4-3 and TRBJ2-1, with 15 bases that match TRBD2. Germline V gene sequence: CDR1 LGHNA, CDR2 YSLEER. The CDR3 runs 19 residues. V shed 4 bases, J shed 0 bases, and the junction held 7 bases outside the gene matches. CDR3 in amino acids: CASSRGLAGGGPSYNEQFF. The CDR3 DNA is TGCGCCAGCAGCCGCGGACTAGCGGGAGGGGGGCCCTCCTACAATGAGCAGTTCTTC.

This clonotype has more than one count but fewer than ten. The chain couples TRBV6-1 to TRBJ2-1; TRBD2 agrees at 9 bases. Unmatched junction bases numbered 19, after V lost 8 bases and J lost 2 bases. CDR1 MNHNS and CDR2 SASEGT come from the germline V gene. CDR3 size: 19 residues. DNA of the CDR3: TGTGCCAGCTACACTCTCGGGACTAGCAGAGGCGTAGCCTACAATGAGCAGTTCTTC. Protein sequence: CASYTLGTSRGVAYNEQFF.

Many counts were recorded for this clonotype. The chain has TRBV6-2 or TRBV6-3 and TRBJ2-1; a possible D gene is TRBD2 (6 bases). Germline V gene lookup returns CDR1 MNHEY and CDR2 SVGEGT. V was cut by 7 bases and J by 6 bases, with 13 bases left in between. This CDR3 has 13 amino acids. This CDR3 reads CASTAGLLNEQFF. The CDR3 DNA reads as TGTGCCAGCACAGCGGGCCTCCTCAATGAGCAGTTCTTC.

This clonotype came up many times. The CDR3 loop is CASSSRLAGGIEDTQYF. In DNA form, the CDR3 reads TGTGCCAGCAGCTCTCGACTAGCGGGGGGCATTGAAGATACGCAGTATTTT. The chain combines TRBV7-2 with TRBJ2-3; 13 bases align to TRBD2. Germline V gene sequence: CDR1 SGHTA, CDR2 FQGNSA. The CDR3 sequence is 17 residues long. Trimming took 4 bases from V and 5 from J; bases not matched to a gene: 9.

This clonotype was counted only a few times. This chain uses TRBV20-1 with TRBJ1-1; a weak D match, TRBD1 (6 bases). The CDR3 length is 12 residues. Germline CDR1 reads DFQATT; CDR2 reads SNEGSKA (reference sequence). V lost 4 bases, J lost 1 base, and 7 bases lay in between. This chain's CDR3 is CSAKDRNTEAFF. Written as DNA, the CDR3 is TGCAGTGCTAAGGACAGGAACACTGAAGCTTTCTTT.